Following are 5 T cell receptor beta chains from one sample sequenced in a study of blood T cell repertoires in COVID-19. Profiled with immunoSEQ multiplex PCR; TCRdb holds only in-frame clones, not every one. The sample has approximately 72,000 clones; about 85% are singletons. Sequencing was performed on peripheral blood. Receptors originate from a woman of 80 years or more with active or convalescent COVID-19.

Regarding this clone: Other DNA sequences within the sample encode an identical CDR3. The rearrangement links TRBV11-3 to TRBJ2-3, with unresolved D. This CDR3 is built from 13 residues. The V gene lost 0 bases and the J gene lost 3 bases, with 4 bases spanning the gap. Per the germline V gene, CDR1 is SGHNT and CDR2 is YENEEA. DNA for the CDR3: TGTGCCAGCAGCTTAGATCTGACAGATACGCAGTATTTT. It encodes CASSLDLTDTQYF.

The chain couples TRBV10-1 to TRBJ2-5; 7 bases align to TRBD2. This CDR3 has 14 amino acids. Germline loops: CDR1 WNHNN, CDR2 SYGVQD (reference sequence). The V segment lost 0 bases and the J segment 3 bases; nucleotides outside the gene matches: 1. Written as DNA, the CDR3 is TGCGCCAGCAGTGAGTCTGGGGGGGAAGAGACCCAGTACTTC. This gives the protein CASSESGGEETQYF.

The genes are TRBV18 and TRBJ1-1; D uncertain. The V end lost 2 bases, the J end lost 4 bases, and 11 bases lay between the germline ends. The CDR3 runs 14 residues. Germline lookup yields CDR1 KGHSH and CDR2 LQKENI. CDR3 residues: CASSPVFPVTEAFF. The CDR3 nucleotides are TGTGCCAGCTCACCAGTGTTCCCGGTCACTGAAGCTTTCTTT.

This clone was recorded once. CDR3 region: CASSYRDVSRGYGYTF. The CDR3 nucleotides read TGTGCCAGCAGTTACCGAGACGTCTCCCGCGGCTATGGCTACACCTTC. The chain links TRBV6-6 to TRBJ1-2; D is ambiguous. V lost 2 bases, J lost 4 bases, and 17 bases lay in between. The CDR3 is made up of 16 amino acids. Germline V lookup: CDR1 MNHNY, CDR2 SVGAGI (reference sequence).

This clone came up a few times. The chain uses TRBV4-3 and TRBJ2-2, with 9 bases that match TRBD2. The germline V gene encodes CDR1 LGHNA and CDR2 YSLEER. J gave up 6 bases and V 1 base, and 3 bases lay outside the gene matches. The CDR3 spans 15 residues. The DNA for the CDR3 is TGCGCCAGCAGCCAAGGCCCTAGCGGGGCCGGGGAGCTGTTTTTT. Translation: CASSQGPSGAGELFF.